This TCR beta chain comes out of a study of T cell responses to AZD1222 COVID-19 vaccine. This clone was recorded only once. What it binds is unknown. The table came from immunoSEQ multiplex PCR; TCRdb's copy has only in-frame clones and leaves some out. The sample consists of roughly 150,000 clones, around nine tenths of them appearing once. Study outcomes and limitations: In all cases, repertoires were sampled only after the peak T cell response. Two AZD1222 administrations were followed by greater Spike-specific TCR breadth and depth.

J gave up 6 bases and V 4 bases, and 10 bases lay outside the gene matches. CDR1 and CDR2 (germline): SGHDT, YYEEEE. The CDR3 length is 15 residues. This rearrangement joins TRBV5-6 to TRBJ1-2; 9 positions agree with TRBD1. The source of this sequence is an adult who had recovered from COVID-19. The source material was peripheral blood, sampled after recovery from COVID-19. The CDR3 DNA reads as TGTGCCAGCAGCCCGGGACAGGGTCCCACCCATGGCTACACCTTC. The encoded protein is CASSPGQGPTHGYTF.